This TCR beta chain was captured by sequencing in a study of beta chain features in type 1 diabetes. Findings of the study overall: Moderate but significant shortening of TCRB CDR3s was recorded in all four CD4+ subsets from Type 1 diabetes patients.

A remark on this clone: Its antigen is as yet unknown.

Germline V gene lookup returns CDR1 SGHDN and CDR2 FVKESK. V lost 7 bases, J lost 3 bases, and 17 bases lay in between. The CDR3 contains 15 residues. Of the isolated RNA, all was reverse transcribed, and so the sequenced material was expressed TCRB transcripts. Profiled with immunoSEQ multiplex PCR; TCRdb holds only in-frame clones, not every one. The data hold about 52,000 clones, with roughly 39% observed a single time. What was sequenced was Tregs from blood. The rearrangement joins TRBV14 to TRBJ2-3, with D maybe TRBD2 (6 bases). The clonotype comes from a man under 40 with type 1 diabetes. The CDR3 nucleotides read TGTGCCAGCACCCTGACTAGTTCCATAACAGATACGCAGTATTTT. The encoded protein is CASTLTSSITDTQYF.